Below are 20 T cell receptor beta chains sequenced from a single sample in a study of cytomegalovirus exposure and HLA in healthy donors. The PCR made use of 60 Vbeta and 13 Jbeta primers. The table came from immunoSEQ multiplex PCR; TCRdb's copy has only in-frame clones and leaves some out. The sample has roughly 100,000 clones; 82% are singletons. Sequenced input: PBMCs. Every receptor here comes from a man between 50 and 59 years old in good health and CMV-seronegative.

The V call is TRBV28, the J call TRBJ1-5; D perhaps matches TRBD1 (5 bases). This CDR3 is 15 amino acids long. Germline CDR1 MDHEN, CDR2 SYDVKM. V lost 4 bases to trimming and J lost 0 bases, with 10 bases between them. The CDR3 spells CASSSSGGSNQPQHF. In DNA form, the CDR3 reads TGTGCCAGCAGTTCATCGGGGGGTAGCAATCAGCCCCAGCATTTT.

The chain couples TRBV6-5 to TRBJ2-1; D perhaps matches TRBD2 (5 bases). V lost 0 bases, J lost 9 bases, and 9 bases lay in between. This CDR3 comprises 13 residues. Germline V gene sequence: CDR1 MNHEY, CDR2 SVGAGI. The CDR3 region is CASSYSGMREQFF. The CDR3 DNA sequence: TGTGCCAGCAGTTACTCCGGGATGCGTGAGCAGTTCTTC.

About this clone itself: A junction end diverges from the germline sequence, so it may reflect a read error. In the same sample, other DNA sequences code for this CDR3. The chain employs TRBV2 and TRBJ1-2; the D gene is possibly TRBD1 (6 bases). Germline V gene lookup returns CDR1 SNHLY and CDR2 FYNNEI. CDR3 length: 12 amino acids. The chain's CDR3 is CASSEIGGGRNF. The CDR3 DNA reads TGTGCCAGCAGTGAAATAGGGGGGGGACGAAACTTC.

This clone appeared a few times. The chain links TRBV13 to TRBJ2-1, with 8 bases that match TRBD2. V gave up 5 bases and J gave up 8 bases; unmatched junction bases: 11. CDR1 and CDR2 (germline): PRHDT, FYEKMQ (reference sequence). The CDR3 covers 15 residues. In DNA, the CDR3 is TGTGCCAGCAGCACGTCCGGGACTAGTATCCATGAGCAGTTCTTC. Translated, it gives CASSTSGTSIHEQFF.

The V call is TRBV28, the J call TRBJ2-7, with 7 nucleotides matching TRBD1. Germline V gives CDR1 MDHEN, CDR2 SYDVKM. V shed 5 bases, J shed 0 bases, and the junction held 13 bases outside the gene matches. The CDR3 is 17 amino acids. The chain's CDR3 is CASSAWLSGTASYEQYF. The DNA for the CDR3 is TGTGCCAGCAGTGCCTGGCTCTCCGGGACAGCCTCCTACGAGCAGTACTTC.

This chain joins TRBV7-2 and TRBJ2-1; 8 positions match TRBD2. CDR3 size: 18 residues. J lost 4 bases, V lost 4 bases, and 15 bases had no gene match. Germline assignment: CDR1 SGHTA and CDR2 FQGNSA. CDR3 DNA sequence: TGTGCCAGCAGCTCCCGGGGTAGAGGTAGCGGGGCGTACAATGAGCAGTTCTTC. This encodes CASSSRGRGSGAYNEQFF.

This rearrangement joins TRBV7-2 to TRBJ2-5; 14 bases line up with TRBD2. The CDR3 has 14 residues. Trimming at V came to 8 bases and at J to 5 bases, leaving 4 bases not matched to a gene. The V gene's germline CDR1 is SGHTA and CDR2 FQGNSA. Here the CDR3 reads CASHRTSGRETQYF. The CDR3 DNA reads TGTGCCAGCCATAGGACTAGCGGGAGGGAGACCCAGTACTTC. Filled out from reference TRBV7-2 and TRBJ2-5, the complete variable domain reads GAGVSQSPSNKVTEKGKDVELRCDPISGHTALYWYRQSLGQGLEFLIYFQGNSAPDKSGLPSDRFSAERTGGSVSTLTIQRTQQEDSAVYLCASHRTSGRETQYFGPGTRLLVL.

The genes are TRBV7-9 and TRBJ1-2; 7 nucleotides match TRBD1. The CDR3 has 15 amino acids. Per germline, CDR1 SEHNR and CDR2 FQNEAQ (reference sequence). J was trimmed by 3 bases and V by 3 bases; bases with no gene match: 7. The CDR3 region has the DNA TGTGCCAGCAGCTTGCTCGACAGGGAGGACTATGGCTACACCTTC. Its translation is CASSLLDREDYGYTF.

V is TRBV9 and J is TRBJ2-7; 8 nucleotides agree with TRBD1. The ends lost 4 bases at V and 1 base at J; junction bases unmatched: 4. Germline V lookup: CDR1 SGDLS, CDR2 YYNGEE. The CDR3 is made up of 14 amino acids. The chain's CDR3 is CASSPRDRSYEQYF. The CDR3 DNA reads as TGTGCCAGCAGCCCTAGGGACAGGTCCTACGAGCAGTACTTC.

The chain links TRBV27 to TRBJ2-7, with 12 bases aligning to TRBD2. Per germline, CDR1 MNHEY and CDR2 SMNVEV (reference sequence). The CDR3 covers 15 residues. The J segment lost 1 base and the V segment lost 6 bases, leaving 4 bases of the junction unmatched. Here the CDR3 DNA reads TGTGCCAGCAGCCAGACTAGCGGGAGATCCTACGAGCAGTACTTC. The encoded protein is CASSQTSGRSYEQYF.

The chain recombines TRBV27 with TRBJ2-2; the match to TRBD1 covers 7 bases. Per the germline V gene, CDR1 is MNHEY and CDR2 is SMNVEV (reference sequence). The CDR3 length is 17 residues. V gave up 2 bases and J gave up 5 bases; unmatched junction bases: 11. This chain's CDR3 is CASSLSADRVRTGELFF. The CDR3 coding sequence is TGTGCCAGCAGTTTAAGTGCCGACAGGGTACGGACCGGGGAGCTGTTTTTT.

In its sample, this clone is medium-sized (0.01 to 0.1%). The V gene is TRBV7-3, the J gene TRBJ2-5; TRBD2 matches 10 bases. CDR1 and CDR2 from the germline V gene are SGHTA and FQGTGA. V was pared by 1 base and J by 1 base, with 6 bases of the junction left unmatched. The CDR3 covers 17 residues. The DNA for the CDR3 is TGTGCCAGCAGCTTAATCCCCGGACTAGCGGCCCAAGAGACCCAGTACTTC. Translation gives CASSLIPGLAAQETQYF.

V usage is TRBV5-1 and J usage is TRBJ2-5, with TRBD2 identical over 7 bases. The better agreement between TRBJ2-7 and the DNA end casts doubt on the J call. Germline V gives CDR1 SGHRS, CDR2 YFSETQ. This CDR3 contains 14 residues. The CDR3 DNA reads as TGCGCCAGCCGACTTGACGGGACTACCTACGAGCAGTACTTC. This codes for CASRLDGTTYEQYF.

The chain's CDR3 is CASSLDSNTEAFF. The CDR3 region has the DNA TGTGCCAGCAGCTTAGACAGTAACACTGAAGCTTTCTTT. This sequence joins TRBV7-3 and TRBJ1-1; the D gene is possibly TRBD1 (5 bases). The length of the CDR3 is 13 residues. CDR1 and CDR2 (germline): SGHTA, FQGTGA. V was trimmed by 2 bases and J by 2 bases, leaving 6 bases between them.

Note on this clone: One end of the junction is discordant with germline, which a read error may explain. The CDR3 region is CASLARGHGYPF. The CDR3 DNA reads TGTGCCAGCTTGGCCAGGGGCCATGGCTACCCCTTC. This chain connects TRBV28 to TRBJ1-2; D is perhaps TRBD1 (6 bases). CDR1 is MDHEN, CDR2 SYDVKM, per germline. This CDR3 has 12 residues.

The chain joins TRBV4-2 to TRBJ2-1, with 7 bases aligning to TRBD1. This CDR3 comprises 16 residues. Germline V gene data show CDR1 as LGHNA and CDR2 as YNFKEQ. V lost 1 base and J lost 3; bases outside the gene matches: 6. Here the CDR3 reads CASSQGLGDSYNEQFF. As DNA, the CDR3 is TGTGCCAGCAGCCAAGGTTTGGGGGACAGCTACAATGAGCAGTTCTTC.

The gene calls are TRBV29-1 and TRBJ1-1; 8 nucleotides align to TRBD1. The trim removed 6 bases at V and 0 bases at J, leaving 12 bases unmatched. The CDR3 loop spans 16 amino acids. From germline, CDR1 is SQVTM and CDR2 ANQGSEA. Written as DNA, the CDR3 is TGCAGCGTCTCTGAGATCCGGACAGGGTTGAACACTGAAGCTTTCTTT. Protein sequence: CSVSEIRTGLNTEAFF.

The J gene is TRBJ2-6, the V gene TRBV5-1; D might be TRBD1 (8 bases). CDR1 and CDR2 (germline): SGHRS, YFSETQ. Trimming stripped 1 base from V and 1 base from J, with 12 bases between. This CDR3 is built from 17 residues. CDR3 nucleotides: TGCGCCAGCAGCTTGACAGGGGGGGTGTCTGGGGCCAACGTCCTGACTTTC. Translated, it gives CASSLTGGVSGANVLTF.

This clone was picked up one time. The rearrangement links TRBV9 to TRBJ2-3; 7 bases match TRBD2. The CDR3 runs 16 residues. Trimming took 0 bases from V and 0 from J; bases not matched to a gene: 4. Germline V gene sequence: CDR1 SGDLS, CDR2 YYNGEE. The CDR3 sequence: CASSVGLAESTDTQYF. Written as DNA, the CDR3 is TGTGCCAGCAGCGTAGGCCTAGCGGAGAGCACAGATACGCAGTATTTT. Filled out from reference TRBV9 and TRBJ2-3, the complete variable domain reads DSGVTQTPKHLITATGQRVTLRCSPRSGDLSVYWYQQSLDQGLQFLIQYYNGEERAKGNILERFSAQQFPDLHSELNLSSLELGDSALYFCASSVGLAESTDTQYFGPGTRLTVL.

This clone was observed a single time. CDR3 nucleotides: TGTGCCTGGAACGTTGGGCCGACCTACGAGCAGTACTTC. Translated, it gives CAWNVGPTYEQYF. This chain connects TRBV30 to TRBJ2-7; D remains unclear. The CDR3 runs 13 residues. The germline CDR1 and CDR2 sequences are GTSNPN and SVGIG (reference sequence). The V end lost 4 bases, the J end lost 2 bases, and 12 bases lay between the germline ends.